This T cell receptor beta chain came from a study of low-dose radiotherapy and immunotherapy resistance in tumors. First-strand cDNA relied on TRAV- and TRBV-specific primers spanning alpha and beta chains. The authors ran 15 to 20 PCR cycles to amplify TCRs with a constant-region primer and V-primer adapter. TCRdb passed the reads through MiXCR, listing each CDR3 protein once. The repertoire holds about 89,000 distinct CDR3 sequences, with more than 7.5% as singletons. Specified time point: before trial treatment. This clonotype was recorded many times. CDR1 and CDR2 (germline): LGHDT, YNNKEL (reference sequence). The CDR3 is 14 residues long. The germline V and J ends were trimmed by 0 bases and 0 bases, with 3 bases remaining between them.

Here the sequenced sample was PBMCs, taken before treatment. The rearrangement uses TRBV3-1 and TRBJ1-3; no definite D call. The origin of this receptor is a male donor with prostate cancer. The CDR3 loop reads CASSQENSGNTIYF. The CDR3 DNA sequence: TGTGCCAGCAGCCAAGAGAACTCTGGAAACACCATATATTTT.